This T cell receptor (beta chain) was recovered during a study of T cell responses to AZD1222 COVID-19 vaccine. The table lists this clone with a count of one. What it binds is not known. Here immunoSEQ multiplex PCR was the method, and the copy in TCRdb shows in-frame clones only, minus some. Among some 110,000 clones, roughly 90% were seen once, and the ten largest hold about 2.5%. Points from the study as a whole: Vaccine-related CD4 TCRs covered spike, predominating at 160-218 and 743-854.

There are 13 residues in the CDR3. CDR1 and CDR2 from the germline V gene are MNHEY and SMNVEV (reference sequence). Trimming removed 3 bases at V and 9 bases at J, with 9 bases between. The receptor comes from an adult in good health. Sequencing used peripheral blood, obtained on day 0 of AZD1222 vaccination. The chain recombines TRBV27 with TRBJ1-6; D is undetermined. The CDR3 spells CASSFTAGSPLHF. The DNA of the CDR3 is TGTGCCAGCAGTTTTACGGCGGGTTCACCCCTCCACTTT.